The sequence of this T cell receptor beta chain was determined in a study of TIL therapy for anti-PD-1-resistant metastatic lung cancer. Looking at the study overall: Median tumor PD-L1 proportion score was about 5.9%. Tumors carried a median about 1.6 non-synonymous mutations per megabase.

This was the immunoSEQ v3 assay. Clones were sequenced by immunoSEQ multiplex PCR, and TCRdb holds only the in-frame ones, with some missing. Of under 6,500 clones in the sample, 60% to 70% are singletons; the top ten hold around a sixth. Time point indicated: pre-treatment sample, taken before nivolumab and TIL therapy. Pleural nodules or supraclavicular lymph nodes made up most of the excised metastases sampled. Enrollment ran from 2017 to early 2020. Study-level points and caveats: The cohort had more treatment-naive, never-smoker and oncogene-addicted patients than typical.

After removal of 3 bases from V and 4 bases from J, the junction contained 10 bases not matched to a gene. Looked up from germline, CDR1 is SGDLS and CDR2 is YYNGEE. The CDR3 is 18 amino acids. Points on this clone: Its antigen remains unknown.

V is TRBV9 and J is TRBJ2-6, with 10 bases aligning to TRBD1. This receptor was obtained from a person between 30 and 80 years old with non-small cell lung cancer. The sample in question was tumor tissue, obtained at baseline. The CDR3 DNA sequence: TGTGCCAGCAGCGCCGGACAGGGGGTCTTGGTAGGGGCCAACGTCCTGACTTTC. Its translation is CASSAGQGVLVGANVLTF.